Shown below are 21 T cell receptor beta chains from a single sample sequenced in a study of tumor-infiltrating lymphocytes in primary liver carcinoma. TCR beta cDNA was prepared out of roughly 490 ng total RNA by means of a constant-region primer. A slightly modified ARM-PCR protocol with three nested multiplex PCR rounds produced these TCR beta libraries. PCR rounds one and two used TRBV1-TRBV30 forward primers with a C-beta reverse primer for around 11 cycles each. Each CDR3 protein gets one entry after TCRdb re-called the multiplex PCR reads with MiXCR. The sample has roughly 330,000 distinct CDR3 sequences, approximately 65% seen once. Germline DNA was extracted too, while blood RNA derived from unsorted whole blood. Sequenced input: peripheral blood. These receptors came from a middle-aged man with primary liver carcinoma and hepatitis B virus infection.

Note on this clonotype: Being one base from a much bigger clone, this may be a read error. The chain joins TRBV10-3 to TRBJ1-6; a possible D gene is TRBD1 (6 bases). Per germline, CDR1 ENHRY and CDR2 SYGVKD. The CDR3 runs to 14 residues. In DNA, the CDR3 is TGTGCCGTCAGTGAGTCTAGGGGGGACGCACCCCTCCACTTT. Amino acid sequence: CAVSESRGDAPLHF.

Concerning this clonotype: The germline gene is not matched at one end of the junction; a read error may be the cause. The rearrangement links TRBV6-1 to TRBJ1-1; D unclear. The CDR3 loop spans 14 amino acids. CDR1 is MNHNS, CDR2 SASEGT, per germline. The CDR3 DNA sequence: TGTACCAGCAGTCTGGTAGCCGGTGGCCCTGAAGCTTTCTTT. It specifies CTSSLVAGGPEAFF.

Concerning this clonotype itself: A much bigger clone sits one base away, suggesting this may be a read error. This rearrangement joins TRBV5-4 to TRBJ1-2; tentative D call: TRBD1 (5 bases). V lost 8 bases and J 3 bases, leaving 20 bases between the germline ends. The CDR3 is 15 residues long. Germline CDR1 reads SGHNT; CDR2 reads YYREEE (reference sequence). In DNA, the CDR3 is TGTGCCAGTATGGACAAAATGGCGACCTACTATGGCTACACCTTC. This sequence encodes CASMDKMATYYGYTF.

In the case of this clonotype: Germline and junction disagree at one end, which may indicate a read error. The chain is built from TRBV6-2 or TRBV6-3 and TRBJ2-1; D is perhaps TRBD2 (7 bases). Germline-derived CDR1 and CDR2 are MNHEY and SVGEGT. CDR3 length: 18 residues. DNA of the CDR3: TGTGCCAACAGTTACGAGGGTGGGGGGGGGCTATCCTACAATGAGCAGTTCTTC. Protein product: CANSYEGGGGLSYNEQFF.

CDR3 in amino acids: CSAINPGQGAGSEQFF. The DNA of the CDR3 is TGCAGTGCTATCAACCCAGGACAGGGGGCTGGCAGTGAGCAGTTCTTC. The chain recombines TRBV20-1 with TRBJ2-1; 11 positions agree with TRBD1. CDR3 length: 16 residues. The V segment lost 4 bases and the J segment 9 bases; nucleotides outside the gene matches: 14. Germline CDR1 and CDR2: DFQATT and SNEGSKA (reference sequence).

The chain carries TRBV5-5 and TRBJ2-7, with no clear D. CDR1 and CDR2 from the germline V gene are SGHKS and YYEKEE (reference sequence). This CDR3 has 16 residues. Trimming removed 4 bases at V and 3 bases at J, with 20 bases between. CDR3 bases: TGTGCCAGCAGCCTCCGTGGAACATCCTCGCACTACGAGCAGTACTTC. Protein: CASSLRGTSSHYEQYF.

In the case of this clonotype: A much larger clone differs from this one at a single base, so this may be a read error. V usage is TRBV6-6 and J usage is TRBJ2-2; a weak D match, TRBD1 (6 bases). The CDR3 contains 18 residues. In germline, CDR1 is MNHNY, CDR2 SVGAGI (reference sequence). The CDR3 region is CASSYLGGGQKNTGEPFF. The CDR3 nucleotides are TGTGCCAGCAGTTACTTAGGTGGTGGACAGAAGAACACCGGGGAGCCGTTTTTT.

Turning to this clonotype: Relative to the germline gene, one junction end is altered; a read error may explain this. This sequence joins TRBV11-2 and TRBJ1-2; 10 bases match TRBD1. CDR3 size: 17 residues. Germline V lookup: CDR1 SGHAT, CDR2 FQNNGV. The CDR3 reads CASSPFTEGQGKIGYTF. CDR3 coding DNA: TGTGCCAGCAGCCCCTTCACCGAGGGACAGGGGAAAATTGGCTACACCTTT.

This clonotype has a handful of counts. Compared with germline, one end of the junction differs, possibly owing to a read error. The chain employs TRBV11-2 and TRBJ2-6, with D unclear. CDR1 is SGHAT, CDR2 FQNNGV, per germline. The length of the CDR3 is 14 residues. In DNA form, the CDR3 reads TGTACCAGCACGTCTTCCTCTGGGGCCAACGTCCTGACTTTC. Translation gives CTSTSSSGANVLTF.

Of note for this clonotype: At one end, the junction sequence differs from germline, possibly due to a read error. The chain links TRBV11-2 to TRBJ2-4; possibly TRBD1 for D (6 bases). Germline CDR1 is SGHAT and CDR2 is FQNNGV. This CDR3 is 16 amino acids long. The CDR3 loop reads CVSSFGTKLTKNIQYF. The CDR3 DNA reads TGTGTCAGCAGCTTCGGGACAAAGTTAACCAAAAACATTCAGTACTTC.

Concerning this clonotype itself: This clone may be a read error of a much larger clone one base away. The chain links TRBV6-6 to TRBJ2-7, with D perhaps matching TRBD2 (6 bases). Trimming took off 5 bases at V and 3 bases at J, with 14 bases between the two ends. The CDR3 is 14 residues long. CDR1 is MNHNY, CDR2 SVGAGI, per germline (reference sequence). The CDR3 DNA reads as TGTGCCAGCAGTAGAACGGGAGCGAGCTACGAGCAGTACTTC. It translates to CASSRTGASYEQYF.

This clonotype was detected ten times or more. The CDR3 is CSALASGSYEQYF. CDR3 DNA: TGCAGCGCCTTGGCTAGCGGATCCTACGAGCAGTACTTC. The chain joins TRBV29-1 to TRBJ2-7, with 7 bases identical to TRBD2. Germline-derived CDR1 and CDR2 are SQVTM and ANQGSEA. CDR3 size: 13 residues. Trimming at V came to 7 bases and at J to 1 base, leaving 7 bases not matched to a gene.

This clonotype has more than one count but fewer than ten. The chain uses TRBV10-3 and TRBJ2-3, with D possibly matching TRBD2 (6 bases). This CDR3 region has 13 residues. V shed 4 bases and J shed 4 bases, with 9 bases lying between them. Germline CDR1 is ENHRY and CDR2 is SYGVKD. This chain's CDR3 is CAISVERADTQYF. DNA of the CDR3: TGTGCCATCAGTGTCGAGCGGGCAGATACGCAGTATTTT.

Concerning this clonotype: Germline and junction disagree at one end, which may indicate a read error. The chain links TRBV4-3 to TRBJ1-5; TRBD1 matches at 7 bases. Germline CDR1 and CDR2: LGHNA and YSLEER. The length of the CDR3 is 15 residues. The CDR3 is CASSQEDRPDQSQHF. The CDR3 DNA is TGCGCCAGCAGCCAAGAGGACAGGCCTGATCAGTCCCAGCATTTT.

This clonotype was picked up many times. The chain has TRBV29-1 and TRBJ1-3; D might be TRBD1 (5 bases). Germline assignment: CDR1 SQVTM and CDR2 ANQGSEA. This CDR3 is 15 amino acids long. Trimming took off 6 bases at V and 0 bases at J, with 15 bases between the two ends. The CDR3 nucleotides read TGCAGCGTCTCGGGGACGGAAAGCTCTGGAAACACCATATATTTT. The encoded protein is CSVSGTESSGNTIYF.

Notes on this clonotype: A much larger clone sits a single nucleotide away, making a read error possible. The chain links TRBV12-3 or TRBV12-4 to TRBJ2-7, with a tentative D call TRBD2 (5 bases). The germline V and J ends were trimmed by 6 bases and 7 bases, with 16 bases remaining between them. The CDR3 length is 13 residues. The CDR3 DNA follows: TGTGCCAGCAGATCGATTGATTCGGGGGAGCAGTACTTC. Translation: CASRSIDSGEQYF.

The chain couples TRBV5-1 to TRBJ2-3; 7 bases are a match to TRBD2. V dropped 1 base and J dropped 1; count of bases not matched to a gene: 6. Germline CDR1 and CDR2: SGHRS and YFSETQ. The CDR3 runs 16 residues. The CDR3 spells CASSLSRGGGTDTQYF. In nucleotides, the CDR3 is TGCGCCAGCAGCTTGAGTCGCGGGGGAGGCACAGATACGCAGTATTTT. The full variable domain, in which reference TRBV5-1 and TRBJ2-3 provide the parts outside the CDR3, is KAGVTQTPRYLIKTRGQQVTLSCSPISGHRSVSWYQQTPGQGLQFLFEYFSETQRNKGNFPGRFSGRQFSNSRSEMNVSTLELGDSALYLCASSLSRGGGTDTQYFGPGTRLTVL.

This chain joins TRBV5-1 and TRBJ2-7; 7 nucleotides line up with TRBD2. J lost 3 bases, V lost 5 bases, and 5 bases had no gene match. The length of the CDR3 is 13 residues. The germline V gene has CDR1 SGHRS and CDR2 YFSETQ. CDR3 sequence: CASSRGGGYEQYF. The CDR3 region has the DNA TGCGCCAGCAGTAGGGGCGGGGGCTACGAGCAGTACTTC.

There are many counts of this clonotype. CDR3 bases: TGTGCCAGCAGCCTTGGGACAGGGGCCTACAATGAGCAGTTCTTC. Translated: CASSLGTGAYNEQFF. The rearrangement uses TRBV11-2 and TRBJ2-1; 10 bases fit TRBD1. Germline V lookup: CDR1 SGHAT, CDR2 FQNNGV. V lost 5 bases, J lost 2 bases, and 3 bases stayed unmatched. This CDR3 comprises 15 residues.

This clonotype appeared a few times. The V gene is TRBV7-9, the J gene TRBJ2-5, with D uncertain. V was pared by 7 bases and J by 5 bases, with 8 bases between. Germline CDR1 and CDR2: SEHNR and FQNEAQ (reference sequence). This CDR3 has 11 residues. The CDR3 is CASTARETQYF. DNA of the CDR3: TGTGCCAGCACCGCCCGGGAGACCCAGTACTTC.

CDR3 sequence (DNA): TGTGCCAGCAGCTCAACTAGAGGGATTTTAGATGAGCAGTTCTTC. Its protein is CASSSTRGILDEQFF. The V and J genes are TRBV11-2 and TRBJ2-1, with D maybe TRBD2 (5 bases). This CDR3 has 15 residues. Trimming removed 4 bases at V and 8 bases at J, with 18 bases between. Germline V gives CDR1 SGHAT, CDR2 FQNNGV.